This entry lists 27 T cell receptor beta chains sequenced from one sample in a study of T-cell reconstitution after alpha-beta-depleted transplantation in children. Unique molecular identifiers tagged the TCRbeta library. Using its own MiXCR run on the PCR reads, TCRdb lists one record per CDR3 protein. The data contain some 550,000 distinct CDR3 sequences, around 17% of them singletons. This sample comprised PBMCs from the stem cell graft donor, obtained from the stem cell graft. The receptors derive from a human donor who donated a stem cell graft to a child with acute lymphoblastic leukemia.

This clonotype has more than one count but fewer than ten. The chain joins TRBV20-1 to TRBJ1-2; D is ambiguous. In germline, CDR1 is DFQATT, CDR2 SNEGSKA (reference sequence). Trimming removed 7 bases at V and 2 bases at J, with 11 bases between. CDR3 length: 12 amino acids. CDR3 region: CSGRWGNYGYTF. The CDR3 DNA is TGCAGTGGAAGGTGGGGAAACTATGGCTACACCTTC.

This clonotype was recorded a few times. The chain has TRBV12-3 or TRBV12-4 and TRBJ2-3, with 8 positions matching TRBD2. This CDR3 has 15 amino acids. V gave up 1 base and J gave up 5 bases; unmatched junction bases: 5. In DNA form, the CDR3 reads TGTGCCAGCAGTTTAGTCGGGGGGGCGGAAGATACGCAGTATTTT. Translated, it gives CASSLVGGAEDTQYF.

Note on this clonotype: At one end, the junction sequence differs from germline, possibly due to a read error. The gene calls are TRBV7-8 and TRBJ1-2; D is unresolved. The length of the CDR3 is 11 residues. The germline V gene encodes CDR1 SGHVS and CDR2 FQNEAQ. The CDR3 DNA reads TGTGCCAGCAGCTTAGGGGCAGTTCCCTCCTTC. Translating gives CASSLGAVPSF.

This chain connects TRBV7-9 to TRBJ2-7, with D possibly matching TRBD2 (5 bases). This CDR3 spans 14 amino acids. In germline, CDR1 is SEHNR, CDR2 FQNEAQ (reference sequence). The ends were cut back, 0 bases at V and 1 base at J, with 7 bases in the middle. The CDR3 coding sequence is TGTGCCAGCAGCTTAGCGGTAGCGTCCTACGAGCAGTACTTC. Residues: CASSLAVASYEQYF.

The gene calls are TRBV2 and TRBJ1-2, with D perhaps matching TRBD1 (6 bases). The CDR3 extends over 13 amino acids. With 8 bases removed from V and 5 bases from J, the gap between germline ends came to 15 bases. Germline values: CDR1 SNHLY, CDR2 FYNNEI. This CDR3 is CASGIQGGYGYTF. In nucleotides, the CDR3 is TGTGCCAGCGGGATACAGGGAGGGTATGGCTACACCTTC.

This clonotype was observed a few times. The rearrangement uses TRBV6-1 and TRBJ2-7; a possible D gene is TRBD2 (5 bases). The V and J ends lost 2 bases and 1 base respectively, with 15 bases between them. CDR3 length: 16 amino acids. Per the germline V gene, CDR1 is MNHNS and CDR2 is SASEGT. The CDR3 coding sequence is TGTGCCAGCAGTGAAAGGAACTTTTGGAGGTCCTACGAGCAGTACTTC. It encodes CASSERNFWRSYEQYF.

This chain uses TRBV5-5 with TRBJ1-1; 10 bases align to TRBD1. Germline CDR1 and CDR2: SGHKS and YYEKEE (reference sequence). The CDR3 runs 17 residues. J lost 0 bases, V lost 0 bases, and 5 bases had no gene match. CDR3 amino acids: CASSLASTGGMNTEAFF. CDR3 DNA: TGTGCCAGCAGCTTGGCCTCGACAGGGGGCATGAACACTGAAGCTTTCTTT.

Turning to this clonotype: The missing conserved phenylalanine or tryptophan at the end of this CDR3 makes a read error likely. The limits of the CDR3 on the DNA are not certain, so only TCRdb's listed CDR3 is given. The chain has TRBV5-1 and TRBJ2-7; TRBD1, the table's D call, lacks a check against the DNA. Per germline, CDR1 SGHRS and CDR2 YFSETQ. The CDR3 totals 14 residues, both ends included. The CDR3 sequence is CASSFGTGSYERYC.

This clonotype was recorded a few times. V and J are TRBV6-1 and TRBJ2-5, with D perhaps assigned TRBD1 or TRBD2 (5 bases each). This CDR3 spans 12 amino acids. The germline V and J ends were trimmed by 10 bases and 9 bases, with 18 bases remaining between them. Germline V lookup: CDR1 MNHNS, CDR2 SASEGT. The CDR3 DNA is TGTGCCACCAGGGACCTTTCTGGGTCCCAGTACTTC. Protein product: CATRDLSGSQYF.

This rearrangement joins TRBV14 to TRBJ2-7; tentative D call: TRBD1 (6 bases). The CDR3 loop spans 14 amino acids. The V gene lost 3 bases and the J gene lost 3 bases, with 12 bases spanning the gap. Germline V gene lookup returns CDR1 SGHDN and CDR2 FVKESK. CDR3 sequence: CASSHSQGYYEQYF. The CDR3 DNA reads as TGTGCCAGCAGCCACTCTCAGGGGTACTACGAGCAGTACTTC. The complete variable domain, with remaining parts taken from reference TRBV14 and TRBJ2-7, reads EAGVTQFPSHSVIEKGQTVTLRCDPISGHDNLYWYRRVMGKEIKFLLHFVKESKQDESGMPNNRFLAERTGGTYSTLKVQPAELEDSGVYFCASSHSQGYYEQYFGPGTRLTVT.

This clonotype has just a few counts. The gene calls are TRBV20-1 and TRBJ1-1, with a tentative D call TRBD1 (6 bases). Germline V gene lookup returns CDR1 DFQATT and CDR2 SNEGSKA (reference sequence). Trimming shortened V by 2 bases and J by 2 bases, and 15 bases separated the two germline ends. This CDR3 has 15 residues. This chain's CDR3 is CSARPGQTLNTEAFF. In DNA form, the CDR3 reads TGCAGTGCTAGACCTGGACAGACTTTAAACACTGAAGCTTTCTTT.

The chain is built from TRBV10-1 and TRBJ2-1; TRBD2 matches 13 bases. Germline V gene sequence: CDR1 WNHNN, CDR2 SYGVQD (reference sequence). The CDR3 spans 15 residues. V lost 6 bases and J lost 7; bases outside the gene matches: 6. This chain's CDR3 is CASSAGTSGVNEQFF. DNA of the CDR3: TGCGCCAGCAGCGCCGGGACTAGCGGGGTTAATGAGCAGTTCTTC.

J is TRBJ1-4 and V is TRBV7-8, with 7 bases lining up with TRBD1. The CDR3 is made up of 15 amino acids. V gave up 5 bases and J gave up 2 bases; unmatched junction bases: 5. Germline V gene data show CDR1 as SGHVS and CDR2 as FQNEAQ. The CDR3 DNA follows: TGTGCCAGCAGCGACAGGGCTGCGACTAATGAAAAACTGTTTTTT. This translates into CASSDRAATNEKLFF.

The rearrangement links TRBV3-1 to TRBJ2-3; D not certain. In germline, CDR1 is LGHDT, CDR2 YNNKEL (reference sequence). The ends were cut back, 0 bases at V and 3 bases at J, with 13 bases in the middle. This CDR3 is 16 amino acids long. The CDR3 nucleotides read TGTGCCAGCAGCCAAGATAGAAGGCTCGCTACAGATACGCAGTATTTT. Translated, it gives CASSQDRRLATDTQYF.

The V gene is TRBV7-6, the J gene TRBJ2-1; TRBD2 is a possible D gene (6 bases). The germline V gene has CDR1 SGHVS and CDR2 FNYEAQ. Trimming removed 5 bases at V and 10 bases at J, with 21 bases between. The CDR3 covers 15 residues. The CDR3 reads CASSRRLGRLWEQFF. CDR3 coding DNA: TGTGCCAGCAGCCGCCGACTAGGAAGATTATGGGAGCAGTTCTTC.

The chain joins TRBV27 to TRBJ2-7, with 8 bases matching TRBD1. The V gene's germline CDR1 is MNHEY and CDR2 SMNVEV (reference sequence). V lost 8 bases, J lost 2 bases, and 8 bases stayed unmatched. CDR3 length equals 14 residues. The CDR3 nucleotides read TGTGCCAGCTTCGCCGGGACAGGCCCCTACGAGCAGTACTTC. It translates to CASFAGTGPYEQYF.

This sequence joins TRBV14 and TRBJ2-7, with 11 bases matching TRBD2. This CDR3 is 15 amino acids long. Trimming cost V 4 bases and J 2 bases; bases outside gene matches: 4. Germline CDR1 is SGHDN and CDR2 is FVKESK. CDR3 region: CASSPLAGAPYEQYF. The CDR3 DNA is TGTGCCAGCAGCCCACTAGCGGGAGCTCCCTACGAGCAGTACTTC. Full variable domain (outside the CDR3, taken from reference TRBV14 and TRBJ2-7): EAGVTQFPSHSVIEKGQTVTLRCDPISGHDNLYWYRRVMGKEIKFLLHFVKESKQDESGMPNNRFLAERTGGTYSTLKVQPAELEDSGVYFCASSPLAGAPYEQYFGPGTRLTVT.

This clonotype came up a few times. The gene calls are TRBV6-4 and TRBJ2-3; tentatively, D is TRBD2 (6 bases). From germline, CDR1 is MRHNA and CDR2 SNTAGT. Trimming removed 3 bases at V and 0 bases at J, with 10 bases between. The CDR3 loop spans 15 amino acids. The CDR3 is CASSERETSTDTQYF. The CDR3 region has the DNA TGTGCCAGCAGTGAACGGGAGACTAGCACAGATACGCAGTATTTT.

CDR3 bases: TGCGCCAGCAGCCCCGCCAGGGAGTCCGGGGAGCTGTTTTTT. This codes for CASSPARESGELFF. The gene calls are TRBV5-1 and TRBJ2-2, with D possibly being TRBD1 or TRBD2 (5 bases each). The germline V and J ends were trimmed by 4 bases and 6 bases, with 13 bases remaining between them. Germline assignment: CDR1 SGHRS and CDR2 YFSETQ. This CDR3 comprises 14 residues.

CDR3 bases: TGCAGCGTTGAATCCCCAGGGCGCTACGAGCAGTACTTC. Its protein product is CSVESPGRYEQYF. This rearrangement joins TRBV29-1 to TRBJ2-7; perhaps TRBD1 as D (5 bases). CDR3 length: 13 amino acids. Trimming removed 2 bases at V and 3 bases at J, with 11 bases between. CDR1 SQVTM and CDR2 ANQGSEA come from the germline V gene.

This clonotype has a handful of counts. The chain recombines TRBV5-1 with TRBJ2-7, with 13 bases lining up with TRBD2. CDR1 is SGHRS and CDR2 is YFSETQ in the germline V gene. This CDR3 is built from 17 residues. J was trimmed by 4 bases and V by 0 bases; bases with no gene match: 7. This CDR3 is CASSLGTSGRGTYEQYF. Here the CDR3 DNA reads TGCGCCAGCAGCTTGGGGACTAGCGGGAGAGGGACTTACGAGCAGTACTTC.

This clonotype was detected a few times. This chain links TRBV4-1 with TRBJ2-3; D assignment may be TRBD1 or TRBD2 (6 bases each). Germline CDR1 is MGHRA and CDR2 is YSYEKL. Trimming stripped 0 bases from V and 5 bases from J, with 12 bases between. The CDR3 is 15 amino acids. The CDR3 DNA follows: TGCGCCAGCAGCCAAGATCCGGGGGCGGTAGATACGCAGTATTTT. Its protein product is CASSQDPGAVDTQYF.

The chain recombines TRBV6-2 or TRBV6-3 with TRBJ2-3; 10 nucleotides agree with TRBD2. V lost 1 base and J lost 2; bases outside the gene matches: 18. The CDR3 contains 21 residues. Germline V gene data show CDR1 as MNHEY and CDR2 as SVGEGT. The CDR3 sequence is CASSYYSGGLAGVGNTDTQYF. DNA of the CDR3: TGTGCCAGCAGTTACTATAGCGGGGGGCTAGCGGGAGTTGGGAACACAGATACGCAGTATTTT.

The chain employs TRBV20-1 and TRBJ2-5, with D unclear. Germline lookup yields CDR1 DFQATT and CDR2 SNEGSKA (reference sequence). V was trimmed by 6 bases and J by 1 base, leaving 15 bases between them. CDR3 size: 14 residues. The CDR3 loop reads CSARMSAFQETQYF. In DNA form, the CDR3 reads TGCAGTGCGAGGATGTCAGCGTTCCAAGAGACCCAGTACTTC.

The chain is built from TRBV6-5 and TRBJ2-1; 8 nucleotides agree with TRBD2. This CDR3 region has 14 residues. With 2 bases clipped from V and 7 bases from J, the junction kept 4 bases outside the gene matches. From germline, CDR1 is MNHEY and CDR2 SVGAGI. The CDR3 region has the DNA TGTGCCAGCAGTTACCCCGGACTAGCTAATGAGCAGTTCTTC. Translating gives CASSYPGLANEQFF.

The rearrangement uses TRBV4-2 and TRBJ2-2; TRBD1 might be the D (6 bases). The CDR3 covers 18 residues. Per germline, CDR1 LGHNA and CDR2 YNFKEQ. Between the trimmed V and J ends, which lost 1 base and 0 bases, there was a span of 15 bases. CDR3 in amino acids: CASSQVGSGASNTGELFF. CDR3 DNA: TGTGCCAGCAGCCAAGTAGGATCAGGGGCGTCGAACACCGGGGAGCTGTTTTTT.

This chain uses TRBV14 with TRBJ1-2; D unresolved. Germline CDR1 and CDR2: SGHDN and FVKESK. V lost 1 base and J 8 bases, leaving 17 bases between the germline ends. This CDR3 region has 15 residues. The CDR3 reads CASSQVHMGFRGYTF. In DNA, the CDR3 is TGTGCCAGCAGCCAAGTTCATATGGGTTTTCGCGGCTACACCTTC.